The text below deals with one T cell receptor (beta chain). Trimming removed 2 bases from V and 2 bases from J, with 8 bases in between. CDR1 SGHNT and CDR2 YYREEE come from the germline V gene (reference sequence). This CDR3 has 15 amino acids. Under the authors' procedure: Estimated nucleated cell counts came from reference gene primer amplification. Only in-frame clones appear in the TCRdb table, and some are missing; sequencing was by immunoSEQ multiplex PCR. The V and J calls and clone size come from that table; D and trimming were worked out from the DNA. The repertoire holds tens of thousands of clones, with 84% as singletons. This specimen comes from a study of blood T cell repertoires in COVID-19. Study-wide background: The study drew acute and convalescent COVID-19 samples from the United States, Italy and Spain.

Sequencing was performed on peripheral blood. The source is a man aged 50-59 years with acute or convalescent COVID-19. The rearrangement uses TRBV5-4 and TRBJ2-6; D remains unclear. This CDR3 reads CASSFGVPGANVLTF. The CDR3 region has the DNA TGTGCCAGCAGCTTCGGAGTTCCTGGGGCCAACGTCCTGACTTTC. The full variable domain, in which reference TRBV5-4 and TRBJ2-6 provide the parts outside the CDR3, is ETGVTQSPTHLIKTRGQQVTLRCSSQSGHNTVSWYQQALGQGPQFIFQYYREEENGRGNFPPRFSGLQFPNYSSELNVNALELDDSALYLCASSFGVPGANVLTFGAGSRLTVL.